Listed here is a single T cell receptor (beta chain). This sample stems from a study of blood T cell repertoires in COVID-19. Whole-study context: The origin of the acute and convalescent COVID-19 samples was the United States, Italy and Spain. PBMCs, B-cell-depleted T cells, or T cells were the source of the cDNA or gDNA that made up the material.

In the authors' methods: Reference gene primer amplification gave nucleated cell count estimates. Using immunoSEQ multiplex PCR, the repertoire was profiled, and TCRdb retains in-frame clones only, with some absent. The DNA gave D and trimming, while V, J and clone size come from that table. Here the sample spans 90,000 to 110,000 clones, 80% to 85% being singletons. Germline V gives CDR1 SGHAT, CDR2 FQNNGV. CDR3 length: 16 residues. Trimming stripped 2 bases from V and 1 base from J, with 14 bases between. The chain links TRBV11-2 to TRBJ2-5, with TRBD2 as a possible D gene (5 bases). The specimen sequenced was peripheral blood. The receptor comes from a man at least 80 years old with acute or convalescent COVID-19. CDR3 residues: CASSLTGVMVQETQYF. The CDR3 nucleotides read TGTGCCAGCAGCTTAACCGGGGTAATGGTCCAAGAGACCCAGTACTTC.